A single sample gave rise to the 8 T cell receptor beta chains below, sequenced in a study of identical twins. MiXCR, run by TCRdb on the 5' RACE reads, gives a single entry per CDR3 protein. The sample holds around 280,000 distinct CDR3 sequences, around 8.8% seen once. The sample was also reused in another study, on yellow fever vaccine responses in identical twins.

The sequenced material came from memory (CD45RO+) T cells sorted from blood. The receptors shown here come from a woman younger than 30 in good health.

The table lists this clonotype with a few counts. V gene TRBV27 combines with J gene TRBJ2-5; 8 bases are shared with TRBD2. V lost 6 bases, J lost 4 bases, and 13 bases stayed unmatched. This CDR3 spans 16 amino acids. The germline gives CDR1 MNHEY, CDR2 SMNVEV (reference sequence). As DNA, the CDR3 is TGTGCCAGCAGGGATATCGGGAGGGCCTCGGGAGAGACCCAGTACTTC. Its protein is CASRDIGRASGETQYF.

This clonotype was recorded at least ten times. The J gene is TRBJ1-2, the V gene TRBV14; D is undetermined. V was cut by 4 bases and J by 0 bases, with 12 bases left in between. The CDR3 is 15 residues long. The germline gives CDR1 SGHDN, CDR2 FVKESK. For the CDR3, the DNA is TGTGCCAGCAGCCGGTCTCGAGGAGCTAACTATGGCTACACCTTC. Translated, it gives CASSRSRGANYGYTF. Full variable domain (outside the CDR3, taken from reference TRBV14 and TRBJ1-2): EAGVTQFPSHSVIEKGQTVTLRCDPISGHDNLYWYRRVMGKEIKFLLHFVKESKQDESGMPNNRFLAERTGGTYSTLKVQPAELEDSGVYFCASSRSRGANYGYTFGSGTRLTVV.

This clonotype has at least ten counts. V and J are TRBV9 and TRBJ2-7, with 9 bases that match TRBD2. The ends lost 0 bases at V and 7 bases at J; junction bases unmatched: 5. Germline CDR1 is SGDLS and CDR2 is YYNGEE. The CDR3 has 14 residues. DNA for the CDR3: TGTGCCAGCAGCGTAGATGGCGGGAGGGGTGAGCAGTACTTC. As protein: CASSVDGGRGEQYF.

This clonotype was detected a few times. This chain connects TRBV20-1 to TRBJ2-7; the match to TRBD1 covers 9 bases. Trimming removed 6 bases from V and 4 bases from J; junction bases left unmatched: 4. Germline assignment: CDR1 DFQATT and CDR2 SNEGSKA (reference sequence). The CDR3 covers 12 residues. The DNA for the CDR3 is TGCAGTGCCGCGGGACAGGGTTACGAGCAGTACGTC. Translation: CSAAGQGYEQYV.

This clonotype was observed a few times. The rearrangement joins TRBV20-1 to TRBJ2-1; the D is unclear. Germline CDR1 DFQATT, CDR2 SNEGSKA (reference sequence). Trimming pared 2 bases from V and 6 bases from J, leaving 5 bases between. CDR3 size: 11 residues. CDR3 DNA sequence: TGCAGTGCTAGATGGCTCAATGAGCAGTTCTTC. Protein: CSARWLNEQFF.

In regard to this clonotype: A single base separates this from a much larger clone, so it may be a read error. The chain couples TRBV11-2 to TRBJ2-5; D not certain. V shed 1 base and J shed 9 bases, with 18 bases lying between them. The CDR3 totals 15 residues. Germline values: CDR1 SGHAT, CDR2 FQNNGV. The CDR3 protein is CASSLGILPGESQYF. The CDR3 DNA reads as TGTGCCAGCAGCTTAGGGATCCTACCGGGCGAGTCCCAGTACTTC. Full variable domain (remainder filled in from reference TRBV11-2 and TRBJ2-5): EAGVAQSPRYKIIEKRQSVAFWCNPISGHATLYWYQQILGQGPKLLIQFQNNGVVDDSQLPKDRFSAERLKGVDSTLKIQPAKLEDSAVYLCASSLGILPGESQYFGPGTRLLVL.

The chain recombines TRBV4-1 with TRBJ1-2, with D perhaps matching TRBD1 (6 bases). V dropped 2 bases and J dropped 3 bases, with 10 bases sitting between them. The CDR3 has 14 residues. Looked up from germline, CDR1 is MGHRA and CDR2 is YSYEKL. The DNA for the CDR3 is TGCGCCAGCAGCCAATCTAGGGGGGACTATGGCTACACCTTC. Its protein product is CASSQSRGDYGYTF.

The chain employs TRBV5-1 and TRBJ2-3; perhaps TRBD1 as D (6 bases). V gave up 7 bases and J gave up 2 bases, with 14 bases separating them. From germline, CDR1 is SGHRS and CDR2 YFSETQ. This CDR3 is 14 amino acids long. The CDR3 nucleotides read TGCGCCAGCTCCATTGGACAGATCACAGATACGCAGTATTTT. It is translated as CASSIGQITDTQYF.